Each of the 2 T cell receptor beta chains below was sequenced from the same sample in a study of neurological immune-mediated disorders. TCRdb fed the 5' RACE reads into MiXCR, producing one record per CDR3 protein. The table lists roughly 50,000 distinct CDR3 sequences, 16% of them singletons. The specimen was PBMCs. These receptors originate from a man in his sixties in good health.

This clonotype was seen repeatedly, ten times or more. The genes are TRBV7-9 and TRBJ2-2; unclear D gene. CDR1 SEHNR and CDR2 FQNEAQ come from the germline V gene (reference sequence). The CDR3 runs 11 residues. Trimming removed 5 bases at V and 4 bases at J, with 2 bases between. In nucleotides, the CDR3 is TGTGCCAGCAGCGCCACCGGGGAGCTGTTTTTT. This encodes CASSATGELFF.

This clonotype was recorded many times. J is TRBJ1-5 and V is TRBV4-1, with 8 positions matching TRBD1. The V and J ends lost 1 base and 8 bases, in that order; junction bases with no gene match: 4. The CDR3 covers 14 residues. Germline V gives CDR1 MGHRA, CDR2 YSYEKL. CDR3 residues: CASSQGTGYEPQHF. CDR3 nucleotides: TGCGCCAGCAGCCAAGGGACAGGGTACGAGCCCCAGCATTTT.